What follows describes a single T cell receptor beta chain. These data come from a study of blood T cell repertoires in COVID-19. Study context: Spain, Italy and the United States supplied samples that represented acute and convalescent COVID-19. Sample material is recorded as cDNA or gDNA derived from T cells, B-cell-depleted T cells, or PBMCs.

As handled by the study authors: Researchers report that nucleated cell counts were estimated from reference gene primer amplification. Measured with immunoSEQ multiplex PCR; TCRdb has only the in-frame clones, and not every one. That table gives V, J and clone size, and the DNA gave D and trimming. The table shows 400,000 to 550,000 clones, with around 88% occurring only once. The V segment lost 3 bases and the J segment 5 bases; nucleotides outside the gene matches: 6. Germline V gene data show CDR1 as MNHNS and CDR2 as SASEGT. CDR3 size: 15 residues. The V call is TRBV6-1, the J call TRBJ2-5; TRBD2 matches at 10 bases. Sequences were obtained from peripheral blood. The sequence derives from a woman between 25 and 40 years old with acute or convalescent COVID-19. The CDR3 protein is CASSDVSGGMETQYF. In nucleotides, the CDR3 is TGTGCCAGCAGTGATGTTAGCGGGGGGATGGAGACCCAGTACTTC.